The sample holds many counts of the clone carrying this TCR beta chain. Assay: immunoSEQ multiplex PCR; the TCRdb copy retains only in-frame clones and omits some. The data show roughly 250,000 clones, around 85% seen once. The sample belongs to a study of blood T cell repertoires in COVID-19. CDR1 and CDR2 from the germline V gene are MNHNY and SVGAGI (reference sequence). The CDR3 has 15 residues. The V end lost 4 bases, the J end lost 3 bases, and 15 bases lay between the germline ends. The receptor was isolated from a woman aged 40-49 years with active or convalescent COVID-19. This rearrangement joins TRBV6-6 to TRBJ1-2; D remains unclear. The sample comprised peripheral blood. The CDR3 coding sequence is TGTGCCAGCAGTTCGGCGATGGGCACCGACTATGGCTACACCTTC. This encodes CASSSAMGTDYGYTF.